This TCR beta chain was documented in a study of human CD4 T cells and Enterobacteriaceae. Memory CD4+ T cells were sorted as all CD4+ cells except CD45RA+CCR7+CD95- naive cells, over 95% pure. Total CD4+ T cells and monocytes came from CD4/CD14 microbead positive selection. Sorted cells lacked CD8+, CD14+, CD16+, CD56+, CD19+ and CD25-bright cells. Deep-level sequencing, detecting one cell in 200,000, covered ex vivo memory CD4+. Sequencing used immunoSEQ multiplex PCR; TCRdb keeps in-frame clones, though not all of them. The data contain 25,000 to 30,000 clones, 70% to 85% of them singletons. The receptor was isolated from a human donor in good health. The specimen was memory CD4+ T cells from blood.

The CDR3 is CASSPVSTASSGNTIYF. In DNA, the CDR3 is TGTGCCAGCTCACCTGTCTCAACCGCGAGCTCTGGAAACACCATATATTTT. V usage is TRBV18 and J usage is TRBJ1-3; no definite D call. V was pared by 3 bases and J by 0 bases, with 15 bases between. The CDR3 is 17 amino acids. The V gene's germline CDR1 is KGHSH and CDR2 LQKENI.